This T cell receptor beta chain was found in a study of blood T cell repertoires in COVID-19. Study-wide context: COVID-19 samples, acute and convalescent, were from the United States, Italy and Spain. T cells, B-cell-depleted T cells, or PBMCs provided the cDNA or gDNA that served as material.

A case of COVID-19 had been met by exposed participants within 2 weeks before study entry. Per the original methods: How many nucleated cells were present was estimated from reference gene primer amplification. Assay: immunoSEQ multiplex PCR; the TCRdb copy retains only in-frame clones and omits some. For V, J and clone size, that table is used; D and trimming come from the DNA. The repertoire holds roughly 140,000 clones, with roughly 84% as singletons. Sequences were obtained from PBMCs or T cells enriched from blood (not recorded which). This clonotype was obtained from a woman between 45 and 65 years old who had been exposed to COVID-19.

CDR3 DNA sequence: TGTGCCAGCAGTTACGGACTAGGGGATACGCAGTATTTT. This translates into CASSYGLGDTQYF. The rearrangement links TRBV6-5 to TRBJ2-3, with 7 bases fitting TRBD2. This CDR3 region has 13 residues. V gave up 2 bases and J gave up 6 bases; unmatched junction bases: 2. Germline loops: CDR1 MNHEY, CDR2 SVGAGI.